A single sample gave rise to the 2 T cell receptor beta chains below, sequenced in a study of blood T cell repertoires in COVID-19. TCRdb's copy holds only in-frame clones and misses some; the assay was immunoSEQ multiplex PCR. The data contain some 100,000 clones, more than 70% of them singletons. Sequencing was done on a sample of peripheral blood. The receptors were gathered from a woman of 80 years or more with active COVID-19.

The chain employs TRBV2 and TRBJ2-2; the D is unclear. There are 13 residues in the CDR3. V was shortened by 8 bases and J by 4 bases, with 11 bases between the two germline ends. Germline V gives CDR1 SNHLY, CDR2 FYNNEI. The CDR3 region is CASARLLTGELFF. CDR3 nucleotides: TGTGCCAGCGCCCGACTTCTCACCGGGGAGCTGTTTTTT.

This clone occurred a few times. V and J are TRBV5-1 and TRBJ2-7; 14 bases are a match to TRBD2. The CDR3 consists of 19 residues. Germline lookup yields CDR1 SGHRS and CDR2 YFSETQ. Unmatched junction bases numbered 13, after V lost 2 bases and J lost 3 bases. The CDR3 loop reads CASSFGPPGLAGVDYEQYF. CDR3 DNA: TGCGCCAGCAGCTTTGGGCCTCCGGGACTAGCGGGAGTCGACTACGAGCAGTACTTC. Complete variable domain (other parts from reference TRBV5-1 and TRBJ2-7): KAGVTQTPRYLIKTRGQQVTLSCSPISGHRSVSWYQQTPGQGLQFLFEYFSETQRNKGNFPGRFSGRQFSNSRSEMNVSTLELGDSALYLCASSFGPPGLAGVDYEQYFGPGTRLTVT.